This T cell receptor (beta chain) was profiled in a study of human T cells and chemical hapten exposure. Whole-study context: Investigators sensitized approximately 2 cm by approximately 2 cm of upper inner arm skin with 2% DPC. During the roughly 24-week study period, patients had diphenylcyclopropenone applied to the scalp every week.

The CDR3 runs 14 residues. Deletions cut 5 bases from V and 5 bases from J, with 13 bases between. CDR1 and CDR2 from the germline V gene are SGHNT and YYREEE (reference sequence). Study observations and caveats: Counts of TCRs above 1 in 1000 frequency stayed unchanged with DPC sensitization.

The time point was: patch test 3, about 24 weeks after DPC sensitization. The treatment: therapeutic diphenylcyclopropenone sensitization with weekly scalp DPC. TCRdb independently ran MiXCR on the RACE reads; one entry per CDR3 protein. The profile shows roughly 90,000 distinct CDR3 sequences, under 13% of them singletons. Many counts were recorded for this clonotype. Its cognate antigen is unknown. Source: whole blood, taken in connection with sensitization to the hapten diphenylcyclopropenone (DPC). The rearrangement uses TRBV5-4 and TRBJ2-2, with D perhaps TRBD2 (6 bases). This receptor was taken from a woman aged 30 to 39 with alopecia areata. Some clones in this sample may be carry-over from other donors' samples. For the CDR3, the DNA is TGTGCCAGCAGATATGGACTAAAGACCGGGGAGCTGTTTTTT. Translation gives CASRYGLKTGELFF.